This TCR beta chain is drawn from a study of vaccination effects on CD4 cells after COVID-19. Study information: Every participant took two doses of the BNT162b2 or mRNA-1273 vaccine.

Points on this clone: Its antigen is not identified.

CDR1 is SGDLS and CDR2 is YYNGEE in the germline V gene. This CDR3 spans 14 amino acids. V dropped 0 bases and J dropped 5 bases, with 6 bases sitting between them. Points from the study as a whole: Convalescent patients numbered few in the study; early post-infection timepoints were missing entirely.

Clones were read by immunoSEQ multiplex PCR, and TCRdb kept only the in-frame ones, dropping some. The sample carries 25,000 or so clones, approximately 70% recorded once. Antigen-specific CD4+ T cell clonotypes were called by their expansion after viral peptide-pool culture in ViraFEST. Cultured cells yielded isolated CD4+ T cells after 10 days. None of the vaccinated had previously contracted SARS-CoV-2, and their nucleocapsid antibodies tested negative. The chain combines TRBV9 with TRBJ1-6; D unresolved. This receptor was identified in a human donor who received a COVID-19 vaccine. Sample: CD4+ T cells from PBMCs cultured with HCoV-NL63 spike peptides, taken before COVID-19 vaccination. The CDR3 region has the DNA TGTGCCAGCAGCGTAGGCCCAGATAATTCACCCCTCCACTTT. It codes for CASSVGPDNSPLHF.